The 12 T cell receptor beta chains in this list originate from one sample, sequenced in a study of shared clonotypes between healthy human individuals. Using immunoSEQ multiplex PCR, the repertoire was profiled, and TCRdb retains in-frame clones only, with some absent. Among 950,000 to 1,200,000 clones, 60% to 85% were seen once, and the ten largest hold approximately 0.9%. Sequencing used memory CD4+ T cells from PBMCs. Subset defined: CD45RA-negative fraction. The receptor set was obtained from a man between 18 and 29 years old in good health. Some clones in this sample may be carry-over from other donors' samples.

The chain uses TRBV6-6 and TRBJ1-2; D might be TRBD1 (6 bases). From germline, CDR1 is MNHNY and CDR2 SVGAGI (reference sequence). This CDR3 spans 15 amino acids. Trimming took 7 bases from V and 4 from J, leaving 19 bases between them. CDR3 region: CASTNHGQFGYGYTF. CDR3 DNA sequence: TGTGCCAGCACCAACCACGGACAGTTCGGCTATGGCTACACCTTC.

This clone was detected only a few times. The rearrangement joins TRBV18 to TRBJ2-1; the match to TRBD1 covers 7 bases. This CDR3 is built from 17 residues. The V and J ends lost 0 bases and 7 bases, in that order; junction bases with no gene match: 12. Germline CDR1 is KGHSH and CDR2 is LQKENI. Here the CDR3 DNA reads TGTGCCAGCTCACCACCGGTATCCAGGACAGGAAGAAATGAGCAGTTCTTC. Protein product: CASSPPVSRTGRNEQFF.

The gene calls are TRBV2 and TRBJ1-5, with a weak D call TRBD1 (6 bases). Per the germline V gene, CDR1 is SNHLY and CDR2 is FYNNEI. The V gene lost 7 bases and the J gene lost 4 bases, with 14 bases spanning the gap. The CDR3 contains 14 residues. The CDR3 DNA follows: TGTGCCAGCACTATCGAGGGGGGAAATCAGCCCCAGCATTTT. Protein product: CASTIEGGNQPQHF.

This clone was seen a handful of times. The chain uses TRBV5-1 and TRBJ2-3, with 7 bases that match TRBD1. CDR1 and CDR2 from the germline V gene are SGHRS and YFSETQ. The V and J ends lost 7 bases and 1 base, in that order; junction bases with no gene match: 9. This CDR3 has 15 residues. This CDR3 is CASHRGRGGTDTQYF. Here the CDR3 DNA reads TGCGCCAGCCACAGGGGCCGGGGTGGCACAGATACGCAGTATTTT.

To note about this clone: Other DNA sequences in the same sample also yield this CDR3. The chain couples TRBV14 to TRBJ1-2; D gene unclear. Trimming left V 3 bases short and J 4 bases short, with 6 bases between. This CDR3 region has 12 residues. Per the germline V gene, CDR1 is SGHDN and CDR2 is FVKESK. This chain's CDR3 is CASSQAGYGYTF. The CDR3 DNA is TGTGCCAGCAGCCAGGCAGGCTATGGCTACACCTTC.

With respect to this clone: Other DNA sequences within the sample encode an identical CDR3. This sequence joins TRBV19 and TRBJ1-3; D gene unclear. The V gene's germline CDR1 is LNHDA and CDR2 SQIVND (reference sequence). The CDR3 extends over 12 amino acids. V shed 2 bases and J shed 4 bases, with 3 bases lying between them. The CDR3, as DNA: TGTGCCAGTAGTATACCCGGAAACACCATATATTTT. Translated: CASSIPGNTIYF.

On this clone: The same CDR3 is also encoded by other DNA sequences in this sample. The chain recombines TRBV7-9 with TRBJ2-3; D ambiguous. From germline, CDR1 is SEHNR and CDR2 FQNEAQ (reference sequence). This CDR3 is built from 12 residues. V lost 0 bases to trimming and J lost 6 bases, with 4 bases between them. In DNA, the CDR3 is TGTGCCAGCAGCTTAGCGCTGGATACGCAGTATTTT. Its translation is CASSLALDTQYF.

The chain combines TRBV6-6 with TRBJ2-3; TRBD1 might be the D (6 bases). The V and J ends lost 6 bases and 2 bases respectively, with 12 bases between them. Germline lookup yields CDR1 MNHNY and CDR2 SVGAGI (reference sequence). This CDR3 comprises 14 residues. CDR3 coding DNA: TGTGCCAGCAGGGGACAAAGAGACACAGATACGCAGTATTTT. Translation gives CASRGQRDTDTQYF.

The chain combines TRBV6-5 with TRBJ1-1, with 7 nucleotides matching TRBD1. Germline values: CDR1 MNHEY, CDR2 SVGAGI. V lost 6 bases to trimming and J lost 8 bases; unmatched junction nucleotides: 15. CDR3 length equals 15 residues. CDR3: CASSPRQGQLSEAFF. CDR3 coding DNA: TGTGCCAGCAGCCCCCGACAGGGACAGCTAAGCGAAGCTTTCTTT.

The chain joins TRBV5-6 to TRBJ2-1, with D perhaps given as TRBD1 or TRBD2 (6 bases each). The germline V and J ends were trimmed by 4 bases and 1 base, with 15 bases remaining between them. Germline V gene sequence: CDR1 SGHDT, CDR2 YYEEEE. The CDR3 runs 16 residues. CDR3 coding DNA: TGTGCCAGCAGCGGGGACGGAGGGGGGTCCTACAATGAGCAGTTCTTC. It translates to CASSGDGGGSYNEQFF.

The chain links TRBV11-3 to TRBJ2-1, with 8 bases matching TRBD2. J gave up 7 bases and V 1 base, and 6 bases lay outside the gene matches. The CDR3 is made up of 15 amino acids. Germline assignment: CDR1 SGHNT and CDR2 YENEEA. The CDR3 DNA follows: TGTGCCAGCAGCTTAGGGGGGACTAGTAGGAATGAGCAGTTCTTC. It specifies CASSLGGTSRNEQFF. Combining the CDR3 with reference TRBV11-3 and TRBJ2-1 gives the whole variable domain EAGVVQSPRYKIIEKKQPVAFWCNPISGHNTLYWYLQNLGQGPELLIRYENEEAVDDSQLPKDRFSAERLKGVDSTLKIQPAELGDSAVYLCASSLGGTSRNEQFFGPGTRLTVL.

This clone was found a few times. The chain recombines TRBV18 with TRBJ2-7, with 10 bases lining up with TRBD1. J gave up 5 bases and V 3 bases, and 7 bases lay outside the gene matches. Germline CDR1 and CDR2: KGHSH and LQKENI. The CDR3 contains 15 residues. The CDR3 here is CASSPGGTGVNEQYF. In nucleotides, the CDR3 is TGTGCCAGCTCACCTGGAGGGACAGGGGTCAACGAGCAGTACTTC.